This T cell receptor beta chain was profiled in a study of T cell changes during pregnancy in multiple sclerosis. CDR1 ENHRY and CDR2 SYGVKD come from the germline V gene. The CDR3 loop spans 11 amino acids. Trimming removed 6 bases at V and 7 bases at J, with 7 bases between. The data were produced by immunoSEQ multiplex PCR, yet TCRdb's version contains in-frame clones alone and is incomplete. The sample has around 35,000 clones; about nine tenths are singletons. The receptor comes from a female donor with multiple sclerosis, enrolled in a pregnancy study. The sequencing here drew on CD8+ T cells from peripheral blood mononuclear cells, taken in the first trimester of pregnancy. The chain joins TRBV10-3 to TRBJ2-1; D is uncertain. CDR3 DNA: TGTGCCATCAGCGACATTAATGAGCAGTTCTTC. Amino acid sequence: CAISDINEQFF.